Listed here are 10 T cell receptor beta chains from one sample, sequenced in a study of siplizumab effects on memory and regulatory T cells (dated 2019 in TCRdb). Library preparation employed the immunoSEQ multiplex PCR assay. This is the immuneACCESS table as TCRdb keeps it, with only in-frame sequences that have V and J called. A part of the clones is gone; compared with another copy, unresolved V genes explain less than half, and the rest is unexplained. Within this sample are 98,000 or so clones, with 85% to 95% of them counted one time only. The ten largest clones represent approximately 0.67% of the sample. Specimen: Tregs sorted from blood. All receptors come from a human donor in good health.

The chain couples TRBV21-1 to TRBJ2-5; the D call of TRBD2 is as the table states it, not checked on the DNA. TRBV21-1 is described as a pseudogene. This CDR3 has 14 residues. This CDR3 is CATRTSGAQETQYF. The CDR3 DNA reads TGTGCCACCAGGACTAGCGGAGCTCAAGAGACCCAGTACTTC.

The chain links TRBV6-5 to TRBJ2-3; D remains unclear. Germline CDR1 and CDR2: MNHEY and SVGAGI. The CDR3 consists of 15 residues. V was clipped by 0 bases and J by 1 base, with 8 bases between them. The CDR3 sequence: CASSYSGPGTDTQYF. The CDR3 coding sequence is TGTGCCAGCAGTTACTCGGGCCCCGGCACAGATACGCAGTATTTT.

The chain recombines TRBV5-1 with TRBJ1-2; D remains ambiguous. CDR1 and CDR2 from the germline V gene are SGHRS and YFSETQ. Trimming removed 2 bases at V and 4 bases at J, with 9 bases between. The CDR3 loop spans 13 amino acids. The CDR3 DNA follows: TGCGCCAGCAGCTTTACAGAATCCTATGGCTACACCTTC. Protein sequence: CASSFTESYGYTF.

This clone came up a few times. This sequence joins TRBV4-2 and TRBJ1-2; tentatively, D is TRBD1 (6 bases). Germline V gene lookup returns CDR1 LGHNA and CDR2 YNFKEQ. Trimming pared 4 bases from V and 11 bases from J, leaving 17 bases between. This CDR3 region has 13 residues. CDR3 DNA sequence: TGTGCCAGCAGCCCCTCTGCGGGGGCTGGGTACACCTTC. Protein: CASSPSAGAGYTF.

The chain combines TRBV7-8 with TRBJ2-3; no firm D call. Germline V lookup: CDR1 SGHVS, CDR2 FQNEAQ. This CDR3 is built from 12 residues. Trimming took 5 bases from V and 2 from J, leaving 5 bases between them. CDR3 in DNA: TGTGCCAGCAGCCCTGACACAGATACGCAGTATTTT. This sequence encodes CASSPDTDTQYF. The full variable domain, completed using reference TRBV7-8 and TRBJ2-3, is GAGVSQSPRYKVAKRGQDVALRCDPISGHVSLFWYQQALGQGPEFLTYFQNEAQLDKSGLPSDRFFAERPEGSVSTLKIQRTQQEDSAVYLCASSPDTDTQYFGPGTRLTVL.

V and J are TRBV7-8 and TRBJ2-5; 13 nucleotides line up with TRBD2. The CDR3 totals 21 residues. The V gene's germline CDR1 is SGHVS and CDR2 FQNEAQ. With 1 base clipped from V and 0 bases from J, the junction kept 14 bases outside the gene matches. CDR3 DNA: TGTGCCAGCAGCTTAGACCCAAGGACTAGCGGGAGAGGGTTTTACCAAGAGACCCAGTACTTC. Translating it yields CASSLDPRTSGRGFYQETQYF.

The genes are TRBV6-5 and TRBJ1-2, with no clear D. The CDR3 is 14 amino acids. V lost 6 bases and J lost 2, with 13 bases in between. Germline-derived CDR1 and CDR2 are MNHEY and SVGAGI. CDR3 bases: TGTGCCAGCAGGGCCGAAGCACCAAACTATGGCTACACCTTC. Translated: CASRAEAPNYGYTF.

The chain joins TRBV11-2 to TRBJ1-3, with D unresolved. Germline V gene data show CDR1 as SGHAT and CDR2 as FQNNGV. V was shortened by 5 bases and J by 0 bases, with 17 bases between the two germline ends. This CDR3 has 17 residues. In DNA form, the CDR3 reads TGTGCCAGCAGCCCCCCTGACCGGCGATACTCTGGAAACACCATATATTTT. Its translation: CASSPPDRRYSGNTIYF.

DNA of the CDR3: TGTGCCAGCAGCTTAGTAGCGGGTCGCGGAACAGATACGCAGTATTTT. As protein: CASSLVAGRGTDTQYF. V gene TRBV7-6 combines with J gene TRBJ2-3; 7 positions match TRBD2. The CDR3 is made up of 16 amino acids. V trimming: 1 base; J trimming: 3 bases; junction bases outside the gene matches: 7. Germline CDR1 SGHVS, CDR2 FNYEAQ.

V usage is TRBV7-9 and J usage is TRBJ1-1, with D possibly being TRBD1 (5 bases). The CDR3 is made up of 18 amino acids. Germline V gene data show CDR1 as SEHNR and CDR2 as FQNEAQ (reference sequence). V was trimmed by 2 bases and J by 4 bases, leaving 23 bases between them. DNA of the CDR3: TGTGCCAGCAGCTTATTAGGCAGCCAGTGGGCTAGGGGCACTGAAGCTTTCTTT. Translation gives CASSLLGSQWARGTEAFF.